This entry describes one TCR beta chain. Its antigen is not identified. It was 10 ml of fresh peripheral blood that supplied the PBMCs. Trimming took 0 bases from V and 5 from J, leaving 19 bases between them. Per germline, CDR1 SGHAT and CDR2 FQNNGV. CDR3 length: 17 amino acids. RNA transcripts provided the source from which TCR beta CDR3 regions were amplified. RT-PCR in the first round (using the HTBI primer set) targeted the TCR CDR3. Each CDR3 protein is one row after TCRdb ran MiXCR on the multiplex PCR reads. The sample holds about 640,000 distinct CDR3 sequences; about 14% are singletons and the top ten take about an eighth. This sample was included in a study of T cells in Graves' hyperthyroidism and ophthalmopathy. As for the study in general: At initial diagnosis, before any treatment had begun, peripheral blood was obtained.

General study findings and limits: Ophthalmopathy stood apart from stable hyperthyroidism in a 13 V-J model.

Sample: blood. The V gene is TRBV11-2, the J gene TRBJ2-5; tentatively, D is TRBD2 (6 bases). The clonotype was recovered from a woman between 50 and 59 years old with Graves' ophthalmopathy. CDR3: CASSLESPMAGTETQYF. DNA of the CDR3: TGTGCCAGCAGCTTAGAATCCCCCATGGCGGGGACCGAGACCCAGTACTTC.